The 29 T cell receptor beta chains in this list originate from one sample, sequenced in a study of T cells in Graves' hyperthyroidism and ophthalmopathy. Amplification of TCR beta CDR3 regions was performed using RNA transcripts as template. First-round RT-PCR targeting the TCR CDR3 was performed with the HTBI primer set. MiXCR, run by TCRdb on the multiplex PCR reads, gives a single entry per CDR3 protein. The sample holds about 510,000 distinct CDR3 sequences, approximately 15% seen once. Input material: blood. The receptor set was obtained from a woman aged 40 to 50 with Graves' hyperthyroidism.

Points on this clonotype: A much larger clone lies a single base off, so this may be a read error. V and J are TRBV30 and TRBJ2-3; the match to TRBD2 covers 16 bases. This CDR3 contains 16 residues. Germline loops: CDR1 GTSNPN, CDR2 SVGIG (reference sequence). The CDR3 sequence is CVWSSGLAGGPDTQYF. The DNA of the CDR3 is TGTGTCTGGAGCTCGGGACTAGCGGGAGGGCCCGATACGCAGTATTTT.

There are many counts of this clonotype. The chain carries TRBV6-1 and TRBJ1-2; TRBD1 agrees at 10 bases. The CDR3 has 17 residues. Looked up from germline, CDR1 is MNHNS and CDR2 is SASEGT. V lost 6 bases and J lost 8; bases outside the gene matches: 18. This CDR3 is CASRVRDRGQNYDGYTF. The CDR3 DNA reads TGTGCCAGCAGAGTCCGGGACAGGGGCCAGAACTATGACGGCTACACCTTC.

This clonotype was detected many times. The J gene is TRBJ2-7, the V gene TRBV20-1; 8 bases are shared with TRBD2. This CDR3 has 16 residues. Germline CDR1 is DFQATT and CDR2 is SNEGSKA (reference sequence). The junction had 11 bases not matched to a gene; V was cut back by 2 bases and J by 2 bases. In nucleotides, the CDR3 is TGCAGTGCTAGAAAGGATGGGCGGGAGGTGGCCTACGAGCAGTACTTC. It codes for CSARKDGREVAYEQYF.

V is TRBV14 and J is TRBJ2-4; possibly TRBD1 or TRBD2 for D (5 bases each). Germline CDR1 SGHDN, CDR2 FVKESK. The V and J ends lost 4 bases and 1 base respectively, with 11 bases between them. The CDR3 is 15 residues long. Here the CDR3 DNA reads TGTGCCAGCAGCCCCGTCGAGGGGGCCAAAAACATTCAGTACTTC. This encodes CASSPVEGAKNIQYF.

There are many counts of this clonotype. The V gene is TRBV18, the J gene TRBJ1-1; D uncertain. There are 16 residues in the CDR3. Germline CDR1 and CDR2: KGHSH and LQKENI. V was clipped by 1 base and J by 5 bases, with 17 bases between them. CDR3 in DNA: TGTGCCAGCTCACCACTTCCCTTTAGGAGTGAGACTGAAGCTTTCTTT. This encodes CASSPLPFRSETEAFF.

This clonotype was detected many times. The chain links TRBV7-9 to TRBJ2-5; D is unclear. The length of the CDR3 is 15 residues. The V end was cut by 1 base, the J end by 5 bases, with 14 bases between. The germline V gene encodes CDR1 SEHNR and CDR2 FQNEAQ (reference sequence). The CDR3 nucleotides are TGTGCCAGCAGCTTAGGGAATGGCGATACGGAGACCCAGTACTTC. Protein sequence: CASSLGNGDTETQYF.

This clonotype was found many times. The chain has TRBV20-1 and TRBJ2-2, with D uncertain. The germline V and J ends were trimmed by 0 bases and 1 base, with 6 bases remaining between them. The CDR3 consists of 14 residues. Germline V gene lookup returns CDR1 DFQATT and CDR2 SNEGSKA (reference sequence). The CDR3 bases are TGCAGTGCTAGAGATTGGGTGAACACCGGGGAGCTGTTTTTT. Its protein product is CSARDWVNTGELFF.

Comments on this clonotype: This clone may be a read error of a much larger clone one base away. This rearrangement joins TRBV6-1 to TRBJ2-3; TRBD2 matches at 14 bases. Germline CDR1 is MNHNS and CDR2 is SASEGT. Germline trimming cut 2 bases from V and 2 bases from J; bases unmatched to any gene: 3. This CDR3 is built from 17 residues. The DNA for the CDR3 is TGTGCCAGCAGTGAAAGACTAGCGGGAGGGACCACAGATACGCAGTATTTT. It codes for CASSERLAGGTTDTQYF.

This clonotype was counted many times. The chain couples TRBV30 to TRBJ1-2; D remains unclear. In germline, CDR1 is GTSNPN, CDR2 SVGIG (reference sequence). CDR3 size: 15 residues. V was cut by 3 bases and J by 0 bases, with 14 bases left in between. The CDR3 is CAWSRPRRANYGYTF. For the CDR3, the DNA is TGTGCCTGGAGCCGACCCCGGAGAGCTAACTATGGCTACACCTTC.

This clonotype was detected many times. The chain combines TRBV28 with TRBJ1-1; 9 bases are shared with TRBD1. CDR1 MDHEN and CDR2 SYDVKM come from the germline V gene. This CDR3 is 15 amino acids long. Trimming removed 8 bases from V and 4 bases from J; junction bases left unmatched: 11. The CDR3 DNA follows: TGTGCCAGCGGGTTTTGGACAGGGGAGGGCACTGAAGCTTTCTTT. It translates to CASGFWTGEGTEAFF.

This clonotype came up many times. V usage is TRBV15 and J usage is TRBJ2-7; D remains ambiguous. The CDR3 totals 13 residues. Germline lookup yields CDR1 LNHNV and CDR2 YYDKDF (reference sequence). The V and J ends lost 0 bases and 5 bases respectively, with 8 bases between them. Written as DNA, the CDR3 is TGTGCCACCAGCAGAGACCCCCCGGACGAGCAGTACTTC. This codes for CATSRDPPDEQYF.

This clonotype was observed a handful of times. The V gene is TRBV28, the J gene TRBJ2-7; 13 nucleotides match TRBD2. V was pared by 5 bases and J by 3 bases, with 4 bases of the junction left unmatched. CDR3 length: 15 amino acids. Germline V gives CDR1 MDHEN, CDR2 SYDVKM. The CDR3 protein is CASSPRLAGGYEQYF. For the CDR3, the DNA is TGTGCCAGCAGTCCCCGACTAGCGGGGGGCTACGAGCAGTACTTC.

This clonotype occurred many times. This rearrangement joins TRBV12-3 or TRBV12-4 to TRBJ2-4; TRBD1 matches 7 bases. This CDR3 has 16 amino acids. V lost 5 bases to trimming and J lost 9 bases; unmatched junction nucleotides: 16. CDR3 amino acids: CASSETGYPKIAIQYF. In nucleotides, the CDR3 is TGTGCCAGCAGTGAGACAGGGTACCCAAAAATTGCCATTCAGTACTTC.

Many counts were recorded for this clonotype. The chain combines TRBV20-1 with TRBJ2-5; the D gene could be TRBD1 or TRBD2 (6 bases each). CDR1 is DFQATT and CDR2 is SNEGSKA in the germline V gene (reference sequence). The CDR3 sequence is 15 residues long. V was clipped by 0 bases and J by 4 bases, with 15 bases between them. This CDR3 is CSAREGGHGGETQYF. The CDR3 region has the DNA TGCAGTGCTAGAGAAGGGGGGCATGGGGGAGAGACCCAGTACTTC.

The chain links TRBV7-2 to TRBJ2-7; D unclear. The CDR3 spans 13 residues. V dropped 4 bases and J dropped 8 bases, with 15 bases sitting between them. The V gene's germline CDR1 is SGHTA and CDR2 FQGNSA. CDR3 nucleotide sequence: TGTGCCAGCAGCTCGCCGGGCACCCGACAGCAGTACTTC. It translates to CASSSPGTRQQYF.

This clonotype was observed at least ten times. CDR3 DNA: TGTGCCATCAGTGAAAAGGCGGACACCTTCACCGGGGAGCTGTTTTTT. This gives the protein CAISEKADTFTGELFF. The rearrangement joins TRBV10-3 to TRBJ2-2; a possible D gene is TRBD1 (5 bases). Germline lookup yields CDR1 ENHRY and CDR2 SYGVKD. Deletions cut 3 bases from V and 4 bases from J, with 15 bases between. CDR3 length: 16 residues.

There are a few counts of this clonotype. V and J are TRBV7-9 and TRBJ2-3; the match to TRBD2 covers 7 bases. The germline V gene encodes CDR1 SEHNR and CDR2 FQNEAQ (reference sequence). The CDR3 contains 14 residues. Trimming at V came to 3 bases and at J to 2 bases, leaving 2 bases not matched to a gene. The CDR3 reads CASSFLADTDTQYF. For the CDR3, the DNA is TGTGCCAGCAGCTTCCTAGCGGACACAGATACGCAGTATTTT.

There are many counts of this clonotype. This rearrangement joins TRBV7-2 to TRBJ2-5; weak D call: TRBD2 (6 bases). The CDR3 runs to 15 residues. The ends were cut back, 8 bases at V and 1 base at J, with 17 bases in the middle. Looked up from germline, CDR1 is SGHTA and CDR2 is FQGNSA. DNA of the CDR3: TGTGCCAGCCGGCAGGCGGGAATAGGCCAAGAGACCCAGTACTTC. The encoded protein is CASRQAGIGQETQYF.

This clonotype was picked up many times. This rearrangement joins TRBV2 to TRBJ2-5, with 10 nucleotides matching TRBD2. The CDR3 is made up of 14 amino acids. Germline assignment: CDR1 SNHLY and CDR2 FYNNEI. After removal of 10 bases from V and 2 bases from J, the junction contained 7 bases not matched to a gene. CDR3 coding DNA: TGTGCCATAAAGCTAGCGGGAGCGCAAGAGACCCAGTACTTC. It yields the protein CAIKLAGAQETQYF.

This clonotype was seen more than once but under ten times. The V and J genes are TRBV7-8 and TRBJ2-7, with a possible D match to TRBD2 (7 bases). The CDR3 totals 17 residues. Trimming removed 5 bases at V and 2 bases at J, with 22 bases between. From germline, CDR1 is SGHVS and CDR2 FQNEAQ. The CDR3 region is CASSLGGGSGRAYEQYF. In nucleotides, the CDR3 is TGTGCCAGCAGCCTAGGGGGGGGGAGCGGGCGAGCCTACGAGCAGTACTTC.

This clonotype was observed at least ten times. Written as DNA, the CDR3 is TGCGCCAGCAGAACAGGGTCCACCGCTTTAGAGCAGTACTTC. Protein sequence: CASRTGSTALEQYF. The J gene is TRBJ2-7, the V gene TRBV5-1, with D possibly being TRBD1 (6 bases). This CDR3 comprises 14 residues. The germline V gene has CDR1 SGHRS and CDR2 YFSETQ. The V end lost 5 bases, the J end lost 7 bases, and 19 bases lay between the germline ends. Full variable domain (rest looked up from reference TRBV5-1 and TRBJ2-7): KAGVTQTPRYLIKTRGQQVTLSCSPISGHRSVSWYQQTPGQGLQFLFEYFSETQRNKGNFPGRFSGRQFSNSRSEMNVSTLELGDSALYLCASRTGSTALEQYFGPGTRLTVT.

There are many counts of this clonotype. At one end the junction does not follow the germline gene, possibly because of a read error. CDR3 nucleotides: TGTGCCAGCTCACTGCAGGGAGAGACCCAGTACTTC. It encodes CASSLQGETQYF. The V and J genes are TRBV5-1 and TRBJ2-5; D is perhaps TRBD1 (5 bases). The germline CDR1 and CDR2 sequences are SGHRS and YFSETQ. The CDR3 covers 12 residues. The whole variable domain, filled in from reference TRBV5-1 and TRBJ2-5, reads KAGVTQTPRYLIKTRGQQVTLSCSPISGHRSVSWYQQTPGQGLQFLFEYFSETQRNKGNFPGRFSGRQFSNSRSEMNVSTLELGDSALYLCASSLQGETQYFGPGTRLLVL.

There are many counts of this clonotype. In nucleotides, the CDR3 is TGTGCCAGCAGCTTAAGGGCAGACATTCAGTACTTC. Residues: CASSLRADIQYF. The chain employs TRBV7-2 and TRBJ2-4; D ambiguous. This CDR3 is built from 12 residues. V dropped 2 bases and J dropped 8 bases, with 7 bases sitting between them. Germline CDR1 SGHTA, CDR2 FQGNSA.

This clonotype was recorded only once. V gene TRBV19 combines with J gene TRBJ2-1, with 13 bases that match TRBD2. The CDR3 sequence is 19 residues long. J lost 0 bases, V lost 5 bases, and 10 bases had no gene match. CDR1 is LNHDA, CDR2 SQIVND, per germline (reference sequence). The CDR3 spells CASSSSGLAGRLSYNEQFF. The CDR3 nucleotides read TGTGCCAGTAGTTCCTCGGGACTAGCGGGACGACTCTCCTACAATGAGCAGTTCTTC.

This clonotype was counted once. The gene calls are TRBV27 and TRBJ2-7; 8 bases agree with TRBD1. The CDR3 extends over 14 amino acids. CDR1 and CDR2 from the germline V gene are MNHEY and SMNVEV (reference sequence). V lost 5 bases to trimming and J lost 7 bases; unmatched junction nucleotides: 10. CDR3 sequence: CASSPQGAANEQYF. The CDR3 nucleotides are TGTGCCAGCAGTCCTCAGGGGGCCGCTAATGAGCAGTACTTC.

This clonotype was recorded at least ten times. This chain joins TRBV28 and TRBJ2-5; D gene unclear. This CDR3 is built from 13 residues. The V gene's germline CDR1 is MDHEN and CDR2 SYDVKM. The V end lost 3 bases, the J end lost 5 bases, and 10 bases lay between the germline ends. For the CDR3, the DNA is TGTGCCAGCAGTTTTATTTTGGGCGAGACCCAGTACTTC. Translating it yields CASSFILGETQYF.

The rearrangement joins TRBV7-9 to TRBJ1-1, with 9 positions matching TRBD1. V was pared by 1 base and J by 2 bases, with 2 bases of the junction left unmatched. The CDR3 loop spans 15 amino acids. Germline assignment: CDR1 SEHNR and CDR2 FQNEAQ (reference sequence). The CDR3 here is CASSLGDRENTEAFF. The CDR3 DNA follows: TGTGCCAGCAGCTTAGGGGACAGGGAAAACACTGAAGCTTTCTTT.

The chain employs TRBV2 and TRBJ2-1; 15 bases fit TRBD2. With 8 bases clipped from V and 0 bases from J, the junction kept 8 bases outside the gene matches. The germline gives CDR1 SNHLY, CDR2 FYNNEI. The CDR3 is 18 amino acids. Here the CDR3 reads CASSGTSGRSSSYNEQFF. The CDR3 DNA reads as TGTGCCAGCTCCGGGACTAGCGGGAGGTCCAGCTCCTACAATGAGCAGTTCTTC.

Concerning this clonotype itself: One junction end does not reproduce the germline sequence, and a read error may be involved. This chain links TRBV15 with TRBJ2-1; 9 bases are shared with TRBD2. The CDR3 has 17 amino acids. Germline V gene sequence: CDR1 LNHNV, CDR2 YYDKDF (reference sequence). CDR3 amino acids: CATSRDGGLAGNNKQFF. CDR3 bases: TGTGCCACCAGCAGAGATGGGGGCCTAGCGGGAAACAATAAGCAGTTCTTC.